This T cell receptor beta chain was obtained from a study of cytomegalovirus exposure and HLA in healthy donors. Study outcomes and limitations: Later genetic work tied a missense DCLRE1C variant to beta-chain V and J trimming. Cytomegalovirus-associated TCR beta chains were listed, numbering some 150. Earlier analysis yielded a pattern in which most TCR beta V segments were productive about 90% or about 30% of the time. Presence/absence analyses rested on an assumption that sequencing depth was roughly uniform across donors.

V was pared by 4 bases and J by 2 bases, with 11 bases of the junction left unmatched. Per germline, CDR1 MGHRA and CDR2 YSYEKL. The CDR3 length is 17 residues. PCR employed 60 Vbeta and 13 Jbeta primers. Repertoires were generated with immunoSEQ multiplex PCR, while TCRdb's copy carries only in-frame clones and drops some. Of about 160,000 clones detected, 80% appear once; the ten largest clones hold about 1.3%. As regards this clone: The antigen is not known.

This TCR was recovered from a woman aged 50 to 60 in good health and CMV-seronegative. The specimen sequenced was PBMCs. The gene calls are TRBV4-1 and TRBJ2-3; 8 nucleotides align to TRBD2. CDR3 amino acids: CASSLQTGTSYTDTQYF. The CDR3 nucleotides are TGCGCCAGCAGCCTCCAAACCGGGACTAGTTACACAGATACGCAGTATTTT.